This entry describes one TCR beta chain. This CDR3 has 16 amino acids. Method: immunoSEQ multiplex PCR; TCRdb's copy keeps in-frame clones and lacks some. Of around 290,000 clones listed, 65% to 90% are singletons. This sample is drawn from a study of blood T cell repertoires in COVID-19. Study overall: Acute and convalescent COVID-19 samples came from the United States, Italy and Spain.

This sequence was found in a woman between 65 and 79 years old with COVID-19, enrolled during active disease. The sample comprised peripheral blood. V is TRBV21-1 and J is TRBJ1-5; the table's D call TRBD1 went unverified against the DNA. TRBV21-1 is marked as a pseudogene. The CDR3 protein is CASDPQGQVFYQPQHF. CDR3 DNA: TGTGCCAGCGATCCCCAGGGACAGGTCTTCTATCAGCCCCAGCATTTT.